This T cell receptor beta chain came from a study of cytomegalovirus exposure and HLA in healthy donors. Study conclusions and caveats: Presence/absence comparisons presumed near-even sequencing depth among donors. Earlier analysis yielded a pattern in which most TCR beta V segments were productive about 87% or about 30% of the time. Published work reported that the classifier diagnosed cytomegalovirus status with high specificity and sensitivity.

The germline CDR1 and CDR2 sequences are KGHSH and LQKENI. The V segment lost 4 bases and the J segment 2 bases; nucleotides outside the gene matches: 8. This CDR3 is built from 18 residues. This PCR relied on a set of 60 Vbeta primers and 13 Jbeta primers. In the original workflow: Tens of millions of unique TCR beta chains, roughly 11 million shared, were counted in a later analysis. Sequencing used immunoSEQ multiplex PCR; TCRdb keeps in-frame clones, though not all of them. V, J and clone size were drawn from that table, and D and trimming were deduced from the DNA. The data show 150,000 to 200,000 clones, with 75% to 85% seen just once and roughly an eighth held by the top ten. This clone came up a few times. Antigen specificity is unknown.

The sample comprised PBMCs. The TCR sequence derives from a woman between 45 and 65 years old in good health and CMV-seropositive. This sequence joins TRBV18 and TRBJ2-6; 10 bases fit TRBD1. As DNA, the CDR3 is TGTGCCAGCTCACTGGCCGCGACAGGGGGCGCTGGGGCCAACGTCCTGACTTTC. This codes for CASSLAATGGAGANVLTF.